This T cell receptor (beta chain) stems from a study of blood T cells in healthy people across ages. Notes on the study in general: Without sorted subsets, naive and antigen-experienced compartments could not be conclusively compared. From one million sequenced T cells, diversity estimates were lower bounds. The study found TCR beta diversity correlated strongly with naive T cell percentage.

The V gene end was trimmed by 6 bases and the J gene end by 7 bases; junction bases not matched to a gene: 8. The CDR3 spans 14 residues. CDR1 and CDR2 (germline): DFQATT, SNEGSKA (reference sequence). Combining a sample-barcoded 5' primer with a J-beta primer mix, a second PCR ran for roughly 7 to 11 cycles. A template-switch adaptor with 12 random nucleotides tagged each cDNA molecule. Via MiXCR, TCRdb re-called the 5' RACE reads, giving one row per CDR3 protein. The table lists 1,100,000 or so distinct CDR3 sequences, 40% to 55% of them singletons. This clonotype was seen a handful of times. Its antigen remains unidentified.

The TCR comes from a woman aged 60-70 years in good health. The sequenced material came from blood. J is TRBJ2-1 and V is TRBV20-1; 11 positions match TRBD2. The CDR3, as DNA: TGCAGTGCCAGACTAGCGGGGTCAATTAATGAGCAGTTCTTC. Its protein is CSARLAGSINEQFF.